Sequencing of this TCR beta chain was carried out in a study of T cells after yellow fever vaccination. This clonotype was seen a handful of times. Its antigen is not identified. Study outcomes and limitations: The secondary T-cell response peaked on day 5, not day 15, but was weaker.

UMIs and a universal primer site were added when TCR cDNA was made by 5'RACE template switching. TCRdb ran MiXCR on the 5' RACE reads and lists one entry per CDR3 protein. The sample includes around 530,000 distinct CDR3 sequences, 17% of them seen just once. Source: PBMCs, taken about 5 days after the first yellow fever vaccination. This sequence originates from a man younger than 35 who received the YFV17D yellow fever vaccine.

CDR3 coding DNA: TGTGCCATCAGTGCCCGGACAGGGGGCAAGTTCGACGAGCAGTACTTC. Residues: CAISARTGGKFDEQYF. V usage is TRBV10-3 and J usage is TRBJ2-7; 11 positions agree with TRBD1. Germline loops: CDR1 ENHRY, CDR2 SYGVKD. The CDR3 sequence is 16 residues long. V was clipped by 4 bases and J by 5 bases; unmatched bases: 10.